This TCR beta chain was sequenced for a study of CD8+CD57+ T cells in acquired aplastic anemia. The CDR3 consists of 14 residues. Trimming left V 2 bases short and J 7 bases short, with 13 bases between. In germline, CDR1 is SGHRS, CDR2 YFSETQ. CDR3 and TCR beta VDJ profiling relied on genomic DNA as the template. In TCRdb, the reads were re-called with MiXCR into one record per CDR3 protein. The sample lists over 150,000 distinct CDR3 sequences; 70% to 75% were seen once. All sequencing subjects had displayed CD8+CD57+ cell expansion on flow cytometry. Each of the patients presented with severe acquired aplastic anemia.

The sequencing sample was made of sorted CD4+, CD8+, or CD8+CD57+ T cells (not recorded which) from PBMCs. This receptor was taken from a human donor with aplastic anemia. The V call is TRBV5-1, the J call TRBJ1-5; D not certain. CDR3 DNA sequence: TGCGCCAGCAGCTTAGACCTTATGGGGCAGCCCCAGCATTTT. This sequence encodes CASSLDLMGQPQHF.